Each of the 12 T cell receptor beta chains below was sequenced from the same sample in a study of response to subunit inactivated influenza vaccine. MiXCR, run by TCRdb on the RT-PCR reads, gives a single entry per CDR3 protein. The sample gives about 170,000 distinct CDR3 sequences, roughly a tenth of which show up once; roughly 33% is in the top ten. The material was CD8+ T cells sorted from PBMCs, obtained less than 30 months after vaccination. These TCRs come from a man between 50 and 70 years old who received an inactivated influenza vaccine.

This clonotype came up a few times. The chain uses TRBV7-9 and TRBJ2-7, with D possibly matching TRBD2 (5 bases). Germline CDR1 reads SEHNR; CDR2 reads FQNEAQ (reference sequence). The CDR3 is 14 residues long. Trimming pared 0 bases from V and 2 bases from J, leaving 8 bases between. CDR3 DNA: TGTGCCAGCAGCTTAGCGGGAGCAACCTACGAGCAGTACTTC. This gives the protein CASSLAGATYEQYF. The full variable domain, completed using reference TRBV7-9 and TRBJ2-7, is DTGVSQNPRHKITKRGQNVTFRCDPISEHNRLYWYRQTLGQGPEFLTYFQNEAQLEKSRLLSDRFSAERPKGSFSTLEIQRTEQGDSAMYLCASSLAGATYEQYFGPGTRLTVT.

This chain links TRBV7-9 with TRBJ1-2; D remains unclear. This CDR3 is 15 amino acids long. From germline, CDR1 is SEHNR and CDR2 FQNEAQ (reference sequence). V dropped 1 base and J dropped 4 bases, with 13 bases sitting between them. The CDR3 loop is CASSLGSAASYGYTF. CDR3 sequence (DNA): TGTGCCAGCAGCTTAGGATCGGCAGCCTCCTATGGCTACACCTTC.

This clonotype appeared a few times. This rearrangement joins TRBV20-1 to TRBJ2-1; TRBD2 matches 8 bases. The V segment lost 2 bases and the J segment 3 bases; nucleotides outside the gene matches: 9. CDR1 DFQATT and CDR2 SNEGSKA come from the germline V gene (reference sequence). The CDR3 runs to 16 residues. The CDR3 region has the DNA TGCAGTGCTAGACCTGAGCGGGAGACCATCTACAATGAGCAGTTCTTC. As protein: CSARPERETIYNEQFF.

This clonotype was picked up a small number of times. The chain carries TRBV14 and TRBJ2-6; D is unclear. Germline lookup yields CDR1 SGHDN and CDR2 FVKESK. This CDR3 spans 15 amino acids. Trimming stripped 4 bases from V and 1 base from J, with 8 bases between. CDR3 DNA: TGTGCCAGCAGCCCATACCAGTCTGGGGCCAACGTCCTGACTTTC. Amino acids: CASSPYQSGANVLTF.

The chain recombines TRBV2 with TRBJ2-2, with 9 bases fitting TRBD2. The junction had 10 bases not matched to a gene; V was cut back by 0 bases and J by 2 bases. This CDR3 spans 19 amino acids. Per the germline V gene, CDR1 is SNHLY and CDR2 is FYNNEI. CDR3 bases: TGTGCCAGCAGTGAAGCCGCGCGGGGGGGCCTTTTAAACACCGGGGAGCTGTTTTTT. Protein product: CASSEAARGGLLNTGELFF.

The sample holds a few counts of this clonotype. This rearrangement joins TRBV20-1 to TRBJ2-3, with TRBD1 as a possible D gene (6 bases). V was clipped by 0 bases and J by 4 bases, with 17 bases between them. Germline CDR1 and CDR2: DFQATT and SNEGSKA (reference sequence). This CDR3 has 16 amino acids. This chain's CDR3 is CSARDLMGARADTQYF. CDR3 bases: TGCAGTGCTAGAGATTTGATGGGGGCGCGTGCAGATACGCAGTATTTT.

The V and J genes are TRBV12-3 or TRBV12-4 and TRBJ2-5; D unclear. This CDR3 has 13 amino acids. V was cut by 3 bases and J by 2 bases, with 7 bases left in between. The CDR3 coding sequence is TGTGCCAGCAGTTTTCTGTTACAAGAGACCCAGTACTTC. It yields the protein CASSFLLQETQYF.

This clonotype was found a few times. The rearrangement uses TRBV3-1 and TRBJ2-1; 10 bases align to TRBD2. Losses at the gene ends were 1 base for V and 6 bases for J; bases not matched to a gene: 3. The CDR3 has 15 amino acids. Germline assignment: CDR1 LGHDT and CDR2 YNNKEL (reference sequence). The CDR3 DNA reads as TGTGCCAGCAGCCAAGCCCTAGCGGGAGTCAATGAGCAGTTCTTC. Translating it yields CASSQALAGVNEQFF.

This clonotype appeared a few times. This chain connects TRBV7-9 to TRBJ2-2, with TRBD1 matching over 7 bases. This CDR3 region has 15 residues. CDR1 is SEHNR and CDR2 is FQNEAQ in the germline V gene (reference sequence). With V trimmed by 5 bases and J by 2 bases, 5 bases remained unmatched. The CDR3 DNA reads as TGTGCCAGCAGCCAGGGACAGTTTAACACCGGGGAGCTGTTTTTT. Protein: CASSQGQFNTGELFF.

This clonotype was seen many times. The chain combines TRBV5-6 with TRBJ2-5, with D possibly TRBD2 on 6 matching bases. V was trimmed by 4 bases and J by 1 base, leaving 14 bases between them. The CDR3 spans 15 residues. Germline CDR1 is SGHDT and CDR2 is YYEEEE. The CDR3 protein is CASSGEEGPQETQYF. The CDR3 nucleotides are TGTGCCAGCAGCGGGGAGGAGGGCCCCCAAGAGACCCAGTACTTC.

Here the CDR3 DNA reads TGCAGCGTCGGGGGCCTCAAACCCTACGAGCAGTACTTC. Residues: CSVGGLKPYEQYF. V usage is TRBV29-1 and J usage is TRBJ2-7; D possibly uses TRBD1 or TRBD2 (6 bases each). V lost 6 bases, J lost 2 bases, and 14 bases lay in between. This CDR3 region has 13 residues. CDR1 is SQVTM and CDR2 is ANQGSEA in the germline V gene.

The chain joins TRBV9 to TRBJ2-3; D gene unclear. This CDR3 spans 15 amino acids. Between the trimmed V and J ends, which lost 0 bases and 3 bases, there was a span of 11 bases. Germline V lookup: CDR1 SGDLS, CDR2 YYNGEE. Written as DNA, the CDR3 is TGTGCCAGCAGCGTAGCTGGCTATCAGACAGATACGCAGTATTTT. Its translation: CASSVAGYQTDTQYF.